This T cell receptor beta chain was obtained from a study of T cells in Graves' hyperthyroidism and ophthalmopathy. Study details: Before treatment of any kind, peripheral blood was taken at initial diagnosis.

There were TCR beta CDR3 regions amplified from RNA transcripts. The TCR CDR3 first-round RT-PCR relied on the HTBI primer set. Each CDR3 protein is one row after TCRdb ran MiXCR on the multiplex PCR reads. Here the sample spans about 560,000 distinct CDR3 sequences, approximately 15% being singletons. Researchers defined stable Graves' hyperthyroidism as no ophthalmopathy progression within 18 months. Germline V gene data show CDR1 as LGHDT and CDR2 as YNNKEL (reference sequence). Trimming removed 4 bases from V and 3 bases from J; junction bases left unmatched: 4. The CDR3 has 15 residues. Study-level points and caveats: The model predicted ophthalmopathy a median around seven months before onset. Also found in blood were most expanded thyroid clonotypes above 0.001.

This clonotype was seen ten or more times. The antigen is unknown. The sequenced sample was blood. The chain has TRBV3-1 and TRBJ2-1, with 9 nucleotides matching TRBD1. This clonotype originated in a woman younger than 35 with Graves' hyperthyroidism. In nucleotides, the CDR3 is TGTGCCAGCAGCCCCGGGACAGGGAACTACAATGAGCAGTTCTTC. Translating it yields CASSPGTGNYNEQFF.